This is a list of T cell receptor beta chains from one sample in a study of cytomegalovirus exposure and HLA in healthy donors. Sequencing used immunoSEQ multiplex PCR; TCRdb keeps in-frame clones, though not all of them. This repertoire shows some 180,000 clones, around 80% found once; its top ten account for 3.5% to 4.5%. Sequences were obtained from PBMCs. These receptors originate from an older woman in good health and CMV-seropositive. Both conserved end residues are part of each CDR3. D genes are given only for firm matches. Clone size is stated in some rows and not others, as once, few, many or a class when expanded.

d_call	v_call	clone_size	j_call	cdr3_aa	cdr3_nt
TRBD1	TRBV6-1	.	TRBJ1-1	CASTEWTGATEAFF	TGTGCCAGCACCGAGTGGACAGGGGCCACTGAAGCTTTCTTT
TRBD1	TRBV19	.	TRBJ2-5	CASSIGQGAGGETQYF	TGTGCCAGTAGTATCGGACAGGGGGCGGGAGGTGAGACCCAGTACTTC
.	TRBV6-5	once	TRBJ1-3	CASSVGPGNTIYF	TGTGCCAGCAGTGTGGGCCCTGGAAACACCATATATTTT
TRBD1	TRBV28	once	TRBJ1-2	CASRVRDRNYGYTF	TGTGCCAGCAGGGTTCGGGACAGGAACTATGGCTACACCTTC
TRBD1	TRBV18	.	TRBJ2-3	CASSRTGGTDTQYF	TGTGCCAGCTCACGGACAGGGGGCACAGATACGCAGTATTTT
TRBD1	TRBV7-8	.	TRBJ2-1	CASSLGGQGHNEQFF	TGTGCCAGCAGCTTAGGCGGACAGGGTCACAATGAGCAGTTCTTC
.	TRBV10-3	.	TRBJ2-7	CAISFERREQYF	TGTGCCATCAGTTTCGAGCGTCGCGAGCAGTACTTC
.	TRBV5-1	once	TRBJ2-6	CASSLGLGAGGANVLTF	TGCGCCAGCAGCTTGGGTCTGGGGGCGGGTGGGGCCAACGTCCTGACTTTC
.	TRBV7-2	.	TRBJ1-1	CASSLGGRVNTEAFF	TGTGCCAGCAGCTTGGGGGGGCGGGTGAACACTGAAGCTTTCTTT
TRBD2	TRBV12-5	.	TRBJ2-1	CASSISGLAGEQFF	TGTGCTAGCTCTATCTCTGGACTAGCGGGTGAGCAGTTCTTC
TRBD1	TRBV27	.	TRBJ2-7	CASSFRTGYEQYF	TGTGCCAGCTCCTTTCGGACAGGCTACGAGCAGTACTTC
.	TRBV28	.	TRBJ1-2	CATPSGRTNYGYTF	TGTGCCACTCCCTCTGGGAGAACCAACTATGGCTACACCTTC
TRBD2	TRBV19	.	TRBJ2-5	CASSRAGTSGQETQYF	TGTGCCAGTAGTAGAGCGGGGACTAGCGGGCAAGAGACCCAGTACTTC
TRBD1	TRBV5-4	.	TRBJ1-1	CASSFTGVTEAFF	TGTGCCAGCAGCTTTACAGGGGTCACTGAAGCTTTCTTT
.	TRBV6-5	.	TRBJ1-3	CASNRVRGGNTIYF	TGTGCCAGCAATAGAGTCCGGGGGGGAAACACCATATATTTT
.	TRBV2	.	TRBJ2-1	CASRAYNEQFF	TGTGCCAGCAGGGCATACAATGAGCAGTTCTTC
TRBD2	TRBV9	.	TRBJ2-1	CASSSRGSSYNEQFF	TGTGCCAGCAGCTCGCGGGGGAGCTCCTACAATGAGCAGTTCTTC
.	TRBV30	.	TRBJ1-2	CAWSVQGFGGYTF	TGTGCCTGGAGTGTACAGGGATTTGGCGGCTACACCTTC
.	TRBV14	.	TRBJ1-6	CASSLYLSRHNSPLHF	TGTGCCAGCAGCCTGTATCTGAGTCGCCATAATTCACCCCTCCACTTT
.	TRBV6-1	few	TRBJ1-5	CASSGSPNQPQHF	TGTGCCAGCAGTGGTAGCCCGAATCAGCCCCAGCATTTT
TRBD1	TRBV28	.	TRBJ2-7	CASSSGTEDYEQYF	TGTGCCAGCAGTTCCGGGACAGAAGATTACGAGCAGTACTTC
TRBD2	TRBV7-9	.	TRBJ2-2	CASSLAGGPGTGELFF	TGTGCCAGCAGCTTAGCGGGAGGGCCGGGAACCGGGGAGCTGTTTTTT
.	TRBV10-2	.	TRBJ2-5	CASSDPTVGETQYF	TGCGCCAGCAGTGACCCCACGGTTGGAGAGACCCAGTACTTC
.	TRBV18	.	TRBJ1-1	CASSPEAREDTEAFF	TGTGCCAGCTCACCAGAAGCCAGGGAGGACACTGAAGCTTTCTTT
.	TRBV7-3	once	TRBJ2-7	CASSLFLGQSYKQYF	TGTGCCAGCAGCTTATTCCTAGGCCAATCCTACAAGCAGTACTTC
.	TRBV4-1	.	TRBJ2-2	CASSPAASSNTGELFF	TGCGCCAGCAGCCCAGCGGCAAGCTCTAACACCGGGGAGCTGTTTTTT
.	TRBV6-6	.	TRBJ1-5	CASSDSYSNQPQHF	TGTGCCAGCAGTGACTCCTATAGCAATCAGCCCCAGCATTTT
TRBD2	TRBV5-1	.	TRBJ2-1	CASSSGTGNNEQFF	TGCGCCAGCAGCAGCGGGACTGGAAACAATGAGCAGTTCTTC
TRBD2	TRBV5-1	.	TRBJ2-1	CASSRIRLAGAPSSYNEQFF	TGCGCCAGCAGCCGGATTAGACTAGCGGGAGCCCCAAGCTCCTACAATGAGCAGTTCTTC
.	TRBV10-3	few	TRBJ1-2	CAIGGEAYGYTF	TGTGCCATCGGCGGGGAAGCTTATGGCTACACCTTC
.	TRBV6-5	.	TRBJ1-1	CASTYGGNRNTEAFF	TGTGCCAGCACCTATGGGGGGAACAGGAACACTGAAGCTTTCTTT
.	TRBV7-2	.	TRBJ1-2	CASSQLFYGYTF	TGTGCCAGCAGCCAATTGTTCTATGGCTACACCTTC
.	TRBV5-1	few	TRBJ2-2	CASKGGTATGELFF	TGCGCCAGCAAGGGGGGGACGGCCACCGGGGAGCTGTTTTTT
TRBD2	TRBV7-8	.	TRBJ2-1	CASSSMGTSGGRHEQFF	TGTGCCAGCAGTTCCATGGGGACTAGCGGGGGCCGGCATGAGCAGTTCTTC
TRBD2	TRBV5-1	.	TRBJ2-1	CASRTSGSPNEQFF	TGCGCCAGTAGGACTAGCGGGAGTCCCAATGAGCAGTTCTTC
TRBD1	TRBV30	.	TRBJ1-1	CAYRRGRGDTEAFF	TGTGCCTACAGGAGGGGGCGCGGGGACACTGAAGCTTTCTTT
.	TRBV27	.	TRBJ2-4	CASTRENSQYF	TGTGCCAGCACCAGGGAAAACAGTCAGTACTTC
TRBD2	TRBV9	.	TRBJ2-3	CASSTPIAGASTDTQYF	TGTGCCAGCAGCACACCCATAGCGGGGGCCAGCACAGATACGCAGTATTTT
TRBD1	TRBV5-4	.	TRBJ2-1	CASSPQIGTGDHNEQFF	TGTGCCAGCAGCCCACAGATAGGGACAGGGGACCACAATGAGCAGTTCTTC
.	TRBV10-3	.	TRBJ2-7	CAISGPGTKSYEQYF	TGTGCCATCAGCGGACCCGGGACAAAATCCTACGAGCAGTACTTC
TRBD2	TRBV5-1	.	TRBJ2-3	CASSYGTSGRAGTDTQYF	TGCGCCAGCAGCTATGGGACTAGCGGGAGGGCCGGCACAGATACGCAGTATTTT
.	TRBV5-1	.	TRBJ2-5	CASSRPGETQYF	TGCGCCAGCAGCCGGCCGGGGGAGACCCAGTACTTC
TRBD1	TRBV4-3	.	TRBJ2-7	CASSHSWDRGSYEQYF	TGCGCCAGCAGCCACTCCTGGGACAGGGGGAGCTACGAGCAGTACTTC
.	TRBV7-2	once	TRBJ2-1	CASSRFQGNEQFF	TGTGCCAGCAGCCGCTTTCAGGGTAATGAGCAGTTCTTC
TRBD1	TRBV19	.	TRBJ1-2	CASSIVDRERNGYTF	TGTGCCAGTAGTATAGTCGACAGGGAGAGGAATGGCTACACCTTC
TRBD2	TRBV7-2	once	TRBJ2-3	CASTVGGSSTDTQYF	TGTGCCAGCACGGTGGGGGGGTCTAGCACAGATACGCAGTATTTT
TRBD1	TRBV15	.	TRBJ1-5	CATSGLDRGGYNQPQHF	TGTGCCACCAGCGGGTTGGACAGGGGAGGATACAATCAGCCCCAGCATTTT
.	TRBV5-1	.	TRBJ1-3	CASSPDRRNTIYF	TGCGCCAGCAGCCCGGACAGAAGAAACACCATATATTTT
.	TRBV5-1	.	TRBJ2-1	CASSLSGKPSSYNEQFF	TGCGCCAGCAGCTTGAGTGGTAAGCCGAGCTCCTACAATGAGCAGTTCTTC
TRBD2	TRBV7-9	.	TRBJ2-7	CASSPPPGREGTYEQYF	TGTGCCAGCAGCCCGCCCCCGGGGCGGGAGGGGACCTACGAGCAGTACTTC
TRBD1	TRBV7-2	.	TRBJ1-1	CASSLDGQGLAFF	TGTGCCAGCAGCTTAGACGGACAGGGTTTGGCTTTCTTT
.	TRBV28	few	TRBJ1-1	CASSLAGIMNTEAFF	TGTGCCAGCAGTCTAGCGGGAATAATGAACACTGAAGCTTTCTTT
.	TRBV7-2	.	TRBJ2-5	CASSLAGGRGQETQYF	TGTGCCAGCAGCTTAGCTGGGGGGAGGGGGCAAGAGACCCAGTACTTC
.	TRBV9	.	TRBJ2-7	CASSVAPSVGEQYF	TGTGCCAGCAGCGTCGCCCCCTCAGTCGGGGAGCAGTACTTC
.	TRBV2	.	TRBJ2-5	CASRAEETQYF	TGTGCCAGCAGGGCCGAAGAGACCCAGTACTTC
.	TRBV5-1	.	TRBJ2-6	CASSLAGAGANVLTF	TGCGCCAGCAGCTTGGCTGGAGCTGGGGCCAACGTCCTGACTTTC